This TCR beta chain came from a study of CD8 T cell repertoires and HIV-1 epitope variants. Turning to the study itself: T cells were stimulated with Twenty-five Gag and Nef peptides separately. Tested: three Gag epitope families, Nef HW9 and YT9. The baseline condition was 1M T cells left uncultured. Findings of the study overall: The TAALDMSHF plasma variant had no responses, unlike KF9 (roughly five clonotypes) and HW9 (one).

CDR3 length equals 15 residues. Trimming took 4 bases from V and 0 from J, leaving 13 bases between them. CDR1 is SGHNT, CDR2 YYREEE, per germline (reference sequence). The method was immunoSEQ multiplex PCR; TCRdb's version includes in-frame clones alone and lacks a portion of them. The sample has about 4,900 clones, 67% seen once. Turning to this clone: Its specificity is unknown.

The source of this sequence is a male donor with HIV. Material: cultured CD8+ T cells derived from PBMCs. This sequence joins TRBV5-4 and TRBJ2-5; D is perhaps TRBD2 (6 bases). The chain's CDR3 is CASSAGGEYQETQYF. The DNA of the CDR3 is TGTGCCAGCAGCGCTGGAGGGGAGTACCAAGAGACCCAGTACTTC.